This T cell receptor (beta chain) was retrieved from a study of T-cell reconstitution after alpha-beta-depleted transplantation in children. Study outcomes and limitations: T-cell counts and diversity were attributed mostly to newly produced T cells one year after transplant. Expanded clones from the graft, numbering several hundred, reportedly supplied alpha-beta T cells about two months after transplant. At day 60, the high TCRbeta diversity found in some patients originated from recipient T cells and thymic progenitors that had survived.

Researchers prepared the TCRbeta library using unique molecular identifiers, the study reports. A single record per CDR3 protein comes from TCRdb applying MiXCR to the PCR reads. The sample has around 580,000 distinct CDR3 sequences, 20% to 25% seen once. This clonotype was detected a few times. The antigen is undetermined. The sequences come from PBMCs, mostly from graft donor cells, collected 360 days after TCRalphabeta/CD19-depleted stem cell transplant. This sequence originates from a boy younger than two who had a stem cell transplant for acute myeloid leukemia, so the T cells may come from the graft donor.

For the CDR3, the DNA is TGTGCCATCAGTGGCACAGGGCCGATTACAGATACGCAGTATTTT. Protein: CAISGTGPITDTQYF. This chain links TRBV10-3 with TRBJ2-3; a possible D gene is TRBD1 (6 bases). Germline V gives CDR1 ENHRY, CDR2 SYGVKD. The CDR3 contains 15 residues. V was clipped by 4 bases and J by 3 bases, with 14 bases between them.